Presented here are 22 T cell receptor beta chains from one specimen sequenced in a study of OX40 agonist ivuxolimab in advanced cancers. Some clones are missing from TCRdb's copy, which holds only in-frame ones; the method was immunoSEQ multiplex PCR. The sample yields 20,000 to 30,000 clones, roughly 82% seen once. This specimen consisted of CD4+ or CD8+ T cells sorted from blood, obtained in a trial of the OX40 agonist ivuxolimab. These receptors were collected from an adult with an advanced solid tumor such as melanoma, head and neck, liver or kidney cancer.

The rearrangement uses TRBV4-3 and TRBJ2-3, with D tentatively TRBD2 (6 bases). This CDR3 is built from 16 residues. The V gene's germline CDR1 is LGHNA and CDR2 YSLEER. Trimming cost V 3 bases and J 0 bases, with 13 bases left between them. Here the CDR3 reads CASSQEGTASTDTQYF. CDR3 coding DNA: TGCGCCAGCAGCCAGGAGGGGACGGCTAGCACAGATACGCAGTATTTT.

J is TRBJ1-3 and V is TRBV19; D gene unclear. V was shortened by 3 bases and J by 3 bases, with 9 bases between the two germline ends. Per the germline V gene, CDR1 is LNHDA and CDR2 is SQIVND (reference sequence). The CDR3 totals 14 residues. CDR3 in amino acids: CASSMTPNGNTIYF. CDR3 coding DNA: TGTGCCAGTAGTATGACCCCGAATGGAAACACCATATATTTT.

The chain recombines TRBV5-6 with TRBJ1-3; D remains unclear. V gave up 5 bases and J gave up 0 bases, with 15 bases separating them. CDR1 and CDR2 from the germline V gene are SGHDT and YYEEEE. The CDR3 sequence is 16 residues long. This CDR3 reads CASRGPPRLSGNTIYF. Here the CDR3 DNA reads TGTGCCAGCAGGGGCCCCCCTCGACTCTCTGGAAACACCATATATTTT.

The rearrangement joins TRBV10-3 to TRBJ2-3, with 8 bases identical to TRBD1. J lost 4 bases, V lost 2 bases, and 8 bases had no gene match. This CDR3 contains 16 residues. Germline V lookup: CDR1 ENHRY, CDR2 SYGVKD. This CDR3 is CAISEETGVFADTQYF. In DNA, the CDR3 is TGTGCCATCAGTGAGGAGACAGGGGTCTTCGCAGATACGCAGTATTTT.

The chain uses TRBV19 and TRBJ2-7; D unclear. The CDR3 covers 13 residues. The V gene lost 6 bases and the J gene lost 0 bases, with 9 bases spanning the gap. Germline CDR1 reads LNHDA; CDR2 reads SQIVND (reference sequence). CDR3 DNA: TGTGCCAGTAGGGATGGCTACTCCTACGAGCAGTACTTC. Protein: CASRDGYSYEQYF.

The rearrangement links TRBV7-6 to TRBJ1-1, with unresolved D. V lost 4 bases and J lost 9, with 9 bases in between. The CDR3 length is 11 residues. CDR1 and CDR2 from the germline V gene are SGHVS and FNYEAQ. CDR3 amino acids: CASSSSEKAFF. The CDR3 DNA follows: TGTGCCAGCAGCTCGTCAGAGAAAGCTTTCTTT.

This chain links TRBV6-5 with TRBJ1-4; 7 bases agree with TRBD1. V was pared by 6 bases and J by 5 bases, with 6 bases of the junction left unmatched. This CDR3 spans 14 amino acids. Germline assignment: CDR1 MNHEY and CDR2 SVGAGI. DNA for the CDR3: TGTGCCAGCAGCTGGGGACAGAAGAATGAAAAACTGTTTTTT. Its translation is CASSWGQKNEKLFF.

By share of the sample, this clone is medium-sized (0.01 to 0.1%). The V and J genes are TRBV2 and TRBJ2-3, with 8 bases matching TRBD1. With V trimmed by 6 bases and J by 2 bases, 7 bases remained unmatched. The germline CDR1 and CDR2 sequences are SNHLY and FYNNEI. CDR3 size: 15 residues. CDR3 DNA sequence: TGTGCCAGCAGGGACGGACAGGGACACACAGATACGCAGTATTTT. Residues: CASRDGQGHTDTQYF.

V and J are TRBV23-1 and TRBJ1-2, with a possible D match to TRBD1 (6 bases). TRBV23-1 is classed as an ORF, of uncertain function. V was trimmed by 9 bases and J by 6 bases, leaving 17 bases between them. The CDR3 length is 13 residues. The chain's CDR3 is CARKSPGVDGYTF. The CDR3 DNA reads as TGCGCCAGAAAATCCCCAGGGGTTGATGGCTACACCTTC.

V and J are TRBV6-5 and TRBJ2-7, with 8 bases aligning to TRBD1. V trimming: 6 bases; J trimming: 3 bases; junction bases outside the gene matches: 7. The CDR3 contains 14 residues. Germline CDR1 MNHEY, CDR2 SVGAGI. The CDR3 region has the DNA TGTGCCAGCAGCCCCGGACAGGGCCTCTACGAGCAGTACTTC. It specifies CASSPGQGLYEQYF.

The chain joins TRBV5-6 to TRBJ1-2; a weak D match, TRBD1 (6 bases). The V end was cut by 5 bases, the J end by 6 bases, with 20 bases between. The CDR3 contains 15 residues. The germline V gene has CDR1 SGHDT and CDR2 YYEEEE. The CDR3 DNA is TGTGCCAGCAGTTCGAAGAGGTGGGGGCGGGATGGCTACACCTTC. It specifies CASSSKRWGRDGYTF.

V usage is TRBV27 and J usage is TRBJ2-7; D assignment may be TRBD1 or TRBD2 (6 bases each). Germline V gene data show CDR1 as MNHEY and CDR2 as SMNVEV (reference sequence). The CDR3 contains 12 residues. The ends were cut back, 6 bases at V and 8 bases at J, with 14 bases in the middle. This CDR3 reads CASSHGGFKQYF. DNA for the CDR3: TGTGCCAGCAGCCACGGGGGCTTTAAGCAGTACTTC.

This chain joins TRBV7-6 and TRBJ2-7; perhaps TRBD2 as D (6 bases). Deletions cut 5 bases from V and 1 base from J, with 12 bases between. The germline gives CDR1 SGHVS, CDR2 FNYEAQ. The CDR3 is 14 residues long. This CDR3 is CASSRGTGSYEQYF. The DNA for the CDR3 is TGTGCCAGCAGCCGGGGGACGGGATCCTACGAGCAGTACTTC.

This rearrangement joins TRBV5-4 to TRBJ2-7, with 9 bases fitting TRBD1. The CDR3 runs 15 residues. Germline-derived CDR1 and CDR2 are SGHNT and YYREEE (reference sequence). J gave up 5 bases and V 0 bases, and 6 bases lay outside the gene matches. The CDR3 DNA follows: TGTGCCAGCAGCTTGGAGGGACAGGGTAACGACGAGCAGTACTTC. Its translation: CASSLEGQGNDEQYF.

The rearrangement links TRBV6-5 to TRBJ1-3, with a possible D match to TRBD1 (5 bases). Between the trimmed V and J ends, which lost 0 bases and 2 bases, there was a span of 8 bases. Germline values: CDR1 MNHEY, CDR2 SVGAGI. The CDR3 covers 15 residues. The CDR3 DNA is TGTGCCAGCAGTTACTCGGAGGGGCCTGGAAACACCATATATTTT. Its translation: CASSYSEGPGNTIYF.

This chain links TRBV5-5 with TRBJ1-6; perhaps TRBD1 as D (6 bases). Per the germline V gene, CDR1 is SGHKS and CDR2 is YYEKEE (reference sequence). The CDR3 sequence is 15 residues long. Trimming took 1 base from V and 9 from J, leaving 14 bases between them. The CDR3 coding sequence is TGTGCCAGCAGCTTGAGGGGGGAGTACGTTTCACCCCTCCACTTT. Its translation is CASSLRGEYVSPLHF.

The chain uses TRBV19 and TRBJ2-4, with D uncertain. The V and J ends lost 3 bases and 14 bases respectively, with 11 bases between them. CDR3 length: 11 residues. The germline V gene has CDR1 LNHDA and CDR2 SQIVND (reference sequence). CDR3 DNA: TGTGCCAGTAGTATCGGGTCATTGGAGTACTTC. Translating gives CASSIGSLEYF.

This rearrangement joins TRBV4-2 to TRBJ2-7; perhaps TRBD2 as D (5 bases). The length of the CDR3 is 12 residues. CDR1 LGHNA and CDR2 YNFKEQ come from the germline V gene. V lost 3 bases and J lost 4, with 7 bases in between. The CDR3 DNA reads TGTGCCAGCAGCCACGGGAATTACGAGCAGTACTTC. This translates into CASSHGNYEQYF.

The chain employs TRBV30 and TRBJ1-4; D is undetermined. The V end lost 1 base, the J end lost 4 bases, and 13 bases lay between the germline ends. The CDR3 consists of 15 residues. Germline V lookup: CDR1 GTSNPN, CDR2 SVGIG (reference sequence). CDR3 region: CAWSDESGNNEKLFF. CDR3 nucleotide sequence: TGTGCCTGGAGTGATGAGTCAGGCAATAATGAAAAACTGTTTTTT.

The chain uses TRBV5-5 and TRBJ2-2; 8 bases map to TRBD1. Unmatched junction bases numbered 8, after V lost 3 bases and J lost 1 base. The CDR3 spans 17 residues. The germline gives CDR1 SGHKS, CDR2 YYEKEE (reference sequence). The CDR3 region is CASSWLMTGENTGELFF. Written as DNA, the CDR3 is TGTGCCAGCAGCTGGCTTATGACAGGGGAGAACACCGGGGAGCTGTTTTTT.

The CDR3 coding sequence is TGTGCCAGTGGACAGGGGGTAACAGATACGCAGTATTTT. As protein: CASGQGVTDTQYF. The chain couples TRBV6-6 to TRBJ2-3, with 10 bases lining up with TRBD1. The CDR3 contains 13 residues. V shed 9 bases, J shed 3 bases, and the junction held 3 bases outside the gene matches. CDR1 is MNHNY and CDR2 is SVGAGI in the germline V gene (reference sequence).

V is TRBV4-3 and J is TRBJ2-5; TRBD1 or TRBD2 may be the D gene (5 bases each). The CDR3 has 17 residues. Between the trimmed V and J ends, which lost 4 bases and 5 bases, there was a span of 23 bases. Germline CDR1 is LGHNA and CDR2 is YSLEER. CDR3 loop: CASSRDSVTDGMETQYF. CDR3 nucleotides: TGCGCCAGCAGCCGGGATTCGGTGACAGACGGGATGGAGACCCAGTACTTC.